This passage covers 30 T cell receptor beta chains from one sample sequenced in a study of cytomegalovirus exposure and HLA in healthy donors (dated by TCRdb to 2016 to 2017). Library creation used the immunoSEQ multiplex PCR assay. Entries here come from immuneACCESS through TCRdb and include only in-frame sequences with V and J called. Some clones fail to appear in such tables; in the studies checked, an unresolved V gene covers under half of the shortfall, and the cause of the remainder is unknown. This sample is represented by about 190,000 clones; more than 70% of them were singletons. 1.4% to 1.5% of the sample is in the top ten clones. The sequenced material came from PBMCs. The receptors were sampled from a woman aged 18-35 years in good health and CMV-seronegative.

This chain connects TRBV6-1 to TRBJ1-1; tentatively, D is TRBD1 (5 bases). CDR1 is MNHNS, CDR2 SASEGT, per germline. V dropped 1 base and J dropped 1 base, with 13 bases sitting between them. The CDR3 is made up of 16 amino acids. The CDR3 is CASSEVRTTPNTEAFF. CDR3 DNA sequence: TGTGCCAGCAGTGAAGTGCGGACAACTCCGAACACTGAAGCTTTCTTT.

Here the CDR3 DNA reads TGTGCCACCAGCTTGACTAGTACGGGGGAGCTGTTTTTT. It encodes CATSLTSTGELFF. This chain links TRBV15 with TRBJ2-2; TRBD2 is a possible D gene (6 bases). In germline, CDR1 is LNHNV, CDR2 YYDKDF (reference sequence). The CDR3 has 13 residues. With 5 bases removed from V and 8 bases from J, the gap between germline ends came to 12 bases.

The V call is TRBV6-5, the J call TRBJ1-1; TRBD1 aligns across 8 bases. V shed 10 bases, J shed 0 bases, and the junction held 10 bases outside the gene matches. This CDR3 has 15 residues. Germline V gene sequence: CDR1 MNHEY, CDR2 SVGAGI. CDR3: CATGDRNYMNTEAFF. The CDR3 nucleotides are TGTGCCACGGGGGACAGGAATTATATGAACACTGAAGCTTTCTTT.

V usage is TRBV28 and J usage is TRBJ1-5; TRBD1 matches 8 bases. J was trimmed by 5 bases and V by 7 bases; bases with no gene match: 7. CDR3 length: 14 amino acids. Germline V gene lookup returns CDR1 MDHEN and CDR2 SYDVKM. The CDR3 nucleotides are TGTGCCAGCATAACAGGGGGACGATATCAGCCCCAGCATTTT. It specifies CASITGGRYQPQHF.

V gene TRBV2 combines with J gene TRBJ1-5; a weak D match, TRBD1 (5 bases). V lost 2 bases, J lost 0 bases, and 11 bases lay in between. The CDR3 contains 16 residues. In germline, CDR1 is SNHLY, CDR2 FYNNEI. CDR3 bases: TGTGCCAGCAGTGAATGGGGCGGATTTAGCAATCAGCCCCAGCATTTT. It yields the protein CASSEWGGFSNQPQHF.

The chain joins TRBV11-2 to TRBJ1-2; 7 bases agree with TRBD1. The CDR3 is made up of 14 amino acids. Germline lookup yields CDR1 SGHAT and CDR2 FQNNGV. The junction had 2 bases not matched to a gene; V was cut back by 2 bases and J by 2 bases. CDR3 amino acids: CASSLSGQNYGYTF. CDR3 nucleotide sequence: TGTGCCAGCAGCTTATCGGGACAGAACTATGGCTACACCTTC.

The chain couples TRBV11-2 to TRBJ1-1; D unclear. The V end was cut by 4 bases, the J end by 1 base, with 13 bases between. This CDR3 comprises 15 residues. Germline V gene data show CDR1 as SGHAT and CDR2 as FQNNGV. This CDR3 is CASSSQAGSNTEAFF. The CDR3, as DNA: TGTGCCAGCAGCTCTCAGGCAGGATCGAACACTGAAGCTTTCTTT.

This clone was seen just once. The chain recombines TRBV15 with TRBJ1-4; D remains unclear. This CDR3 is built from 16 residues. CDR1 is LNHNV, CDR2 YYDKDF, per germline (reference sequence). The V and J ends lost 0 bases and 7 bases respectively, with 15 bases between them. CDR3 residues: CATSRDPRGMGEKLFF. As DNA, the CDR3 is TGTGCCACCAGCAGAGACCCACGAGGGATGGGTGAAAAACTGTTTTTT.

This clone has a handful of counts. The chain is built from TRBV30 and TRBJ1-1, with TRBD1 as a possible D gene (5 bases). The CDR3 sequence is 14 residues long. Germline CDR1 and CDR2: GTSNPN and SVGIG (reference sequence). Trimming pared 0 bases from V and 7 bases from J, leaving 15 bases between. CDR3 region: CAWSVTRAGGEAFF. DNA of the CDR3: TGTGCCTGGAGTGTAACCAGGGCGGGGGGTGAAGCTTTCTTT.

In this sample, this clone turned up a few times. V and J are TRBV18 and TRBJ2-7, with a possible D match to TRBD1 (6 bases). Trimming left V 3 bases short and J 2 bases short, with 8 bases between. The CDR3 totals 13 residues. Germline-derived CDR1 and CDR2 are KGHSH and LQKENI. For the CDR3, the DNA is TGTGCCAGCTCACCGGACAGTACCTACGAGCAGTACTTC. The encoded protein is CASSPDSTYEQYF.

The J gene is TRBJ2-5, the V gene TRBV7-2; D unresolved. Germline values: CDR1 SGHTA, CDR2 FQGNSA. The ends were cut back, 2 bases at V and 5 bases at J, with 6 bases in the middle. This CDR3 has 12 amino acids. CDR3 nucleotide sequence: TGTGCCAGCAGCTTATCACGGGAGACCCAGTACTTC. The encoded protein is CASSLSRETQYF.

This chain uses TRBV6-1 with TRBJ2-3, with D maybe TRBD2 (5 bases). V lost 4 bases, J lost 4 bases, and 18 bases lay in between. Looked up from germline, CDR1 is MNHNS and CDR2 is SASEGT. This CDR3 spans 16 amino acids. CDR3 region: CASSGGYSLASDTQYF. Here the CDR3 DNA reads TGTGCCAGCAGTGGCGGGTATTCATTGGCATCAGATACGCAGTATTTT.

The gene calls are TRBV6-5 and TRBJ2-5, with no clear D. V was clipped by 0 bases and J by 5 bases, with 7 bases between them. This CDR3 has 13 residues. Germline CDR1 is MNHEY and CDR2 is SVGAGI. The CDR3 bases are TGTGCCAGCAGTTACTCTTCCGGGGAGACCCAGTACTTC. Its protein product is CASSYSSGETQYF.

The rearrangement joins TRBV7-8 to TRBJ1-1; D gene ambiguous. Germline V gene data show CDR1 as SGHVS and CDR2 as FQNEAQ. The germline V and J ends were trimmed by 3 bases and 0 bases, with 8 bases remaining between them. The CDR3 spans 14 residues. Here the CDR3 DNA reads TGTGCCAGCAGCTTTGGCCAAATGAACACTGAAGCTTTCTTT. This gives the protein CASSFGQMNTEAFF.

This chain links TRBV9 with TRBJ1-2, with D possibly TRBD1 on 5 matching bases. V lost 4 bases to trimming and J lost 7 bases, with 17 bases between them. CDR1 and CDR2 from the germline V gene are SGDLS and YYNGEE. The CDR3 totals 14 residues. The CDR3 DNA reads TGTGCCAGCAGCCCAGGGATAGCCGATCTTGGCTACACCTTC. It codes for CASSPGIADLGYTF.

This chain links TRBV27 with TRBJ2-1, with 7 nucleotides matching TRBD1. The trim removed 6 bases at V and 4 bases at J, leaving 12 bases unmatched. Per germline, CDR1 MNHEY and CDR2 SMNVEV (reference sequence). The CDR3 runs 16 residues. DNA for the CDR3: TGTGCCAGCAGCCAACTCGCGACAGGGCCGTACAATGAGCAGTTCTTC. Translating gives CASSQLATGPYNEQFF.

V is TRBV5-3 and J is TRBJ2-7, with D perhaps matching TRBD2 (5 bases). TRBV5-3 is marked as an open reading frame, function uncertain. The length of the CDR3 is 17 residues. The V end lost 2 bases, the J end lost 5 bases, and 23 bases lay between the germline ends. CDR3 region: CARSFTAPGSPNHEQYF. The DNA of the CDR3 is TGTGCCAGAAGCTTTACGGCCCCGGGATCCCCGAACCACGAGCAGTACTTC.

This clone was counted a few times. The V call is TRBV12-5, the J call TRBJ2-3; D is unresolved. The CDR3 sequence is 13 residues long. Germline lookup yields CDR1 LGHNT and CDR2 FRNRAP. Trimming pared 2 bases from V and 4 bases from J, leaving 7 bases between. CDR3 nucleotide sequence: TGTGCTAGTGGTTTGTTTCTCTCAGATACGCAGTATTTT. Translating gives CASGLFLSDTQYF.

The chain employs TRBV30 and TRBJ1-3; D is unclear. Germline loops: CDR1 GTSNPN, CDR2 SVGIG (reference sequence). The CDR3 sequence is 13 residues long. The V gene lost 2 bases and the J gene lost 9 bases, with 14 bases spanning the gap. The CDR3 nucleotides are TGTGCCTGGAGTACAGCGATTCGGGGCACCATATATTTT. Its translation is CAWSTAIRGTIYF.

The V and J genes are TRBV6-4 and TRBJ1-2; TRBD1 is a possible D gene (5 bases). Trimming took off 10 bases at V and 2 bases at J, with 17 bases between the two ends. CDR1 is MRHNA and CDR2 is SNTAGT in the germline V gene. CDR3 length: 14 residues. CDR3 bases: TGTGCCATCGAAAGGACAAAGGCCAACTATGGCTACACCTTC. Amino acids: CAIERTKANYGYTF.

The CDR3 coding sequence is TGTGCCAGCAAACCCCGGACAGGGGGTAGCGAGCAGTACTTC. It codes for CASKPRTGGSEQYF. This chain joins TRBV6-5 and TRBJ2-7; 10 bases fit TRBD1. The CDR3 has 14 residues. Germline V gene lookup returns CDR1 MNHEY and CDR2 SVGAGI. V shed 7 bases, J shed 6 bases, and the junction held 9 bases outside the gene matches.

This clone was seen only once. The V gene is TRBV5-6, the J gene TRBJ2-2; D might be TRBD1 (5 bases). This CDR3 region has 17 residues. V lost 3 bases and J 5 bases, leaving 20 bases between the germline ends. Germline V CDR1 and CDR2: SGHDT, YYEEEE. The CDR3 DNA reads TGTGCCAGCAGCTCCACCCTGACAGTCATCGGGACCGGGGAGCTGTTTTTT. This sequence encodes CASSSTLTVIGTGELFF.

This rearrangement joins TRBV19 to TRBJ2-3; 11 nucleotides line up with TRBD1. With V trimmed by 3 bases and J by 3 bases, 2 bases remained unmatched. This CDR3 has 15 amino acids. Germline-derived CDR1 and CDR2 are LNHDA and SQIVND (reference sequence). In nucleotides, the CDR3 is TGTGCCAGTAGTATGGACAGGGGGCAGACAGATACGCAGTATTTT. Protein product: CASSMDRGQTDTQYF.

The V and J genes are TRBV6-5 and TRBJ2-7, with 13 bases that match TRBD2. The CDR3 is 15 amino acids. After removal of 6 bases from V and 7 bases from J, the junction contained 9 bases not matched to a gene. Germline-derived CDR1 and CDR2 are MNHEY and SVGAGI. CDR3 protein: CASSGTSGNSREQYF. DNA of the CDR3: TGTGCCAGCAGCGGGACTAGCGGGAACAGTAGGGAGCAGTACTTC.

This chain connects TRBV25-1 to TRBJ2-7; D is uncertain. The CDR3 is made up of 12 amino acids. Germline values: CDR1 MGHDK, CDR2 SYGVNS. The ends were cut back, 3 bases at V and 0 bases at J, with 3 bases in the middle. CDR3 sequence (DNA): TGTGCCAGCAGTGACAGCTCCTACGAGCAGTACTTC. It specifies CASSDSSYEQYF.

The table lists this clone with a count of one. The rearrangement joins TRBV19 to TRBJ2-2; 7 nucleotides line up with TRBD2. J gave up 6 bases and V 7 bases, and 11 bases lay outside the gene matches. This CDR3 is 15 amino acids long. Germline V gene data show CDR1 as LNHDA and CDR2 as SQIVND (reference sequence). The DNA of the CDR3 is TGTGCCAGTACGTCTTCCGGGGCGGGGGCCGGGGAGCTGTTTTTT. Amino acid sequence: CASTSSGAGAGELFF.

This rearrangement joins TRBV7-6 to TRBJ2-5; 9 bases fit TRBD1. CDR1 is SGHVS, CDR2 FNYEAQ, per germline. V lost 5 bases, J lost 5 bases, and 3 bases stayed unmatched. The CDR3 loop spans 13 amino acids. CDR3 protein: CASSRDRVETQYF. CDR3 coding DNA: TGTGCCAGCAGCCGGGACAGGGTTGAGACCCAGTACTTC.

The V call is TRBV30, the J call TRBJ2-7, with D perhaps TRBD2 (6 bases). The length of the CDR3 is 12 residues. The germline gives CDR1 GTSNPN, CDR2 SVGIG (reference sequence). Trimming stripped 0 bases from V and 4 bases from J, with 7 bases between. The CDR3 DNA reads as TGTGCCTGGAGTGTAGGAGGGTACGAGCAGTACTTC. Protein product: CAWSVGGYEQYF.

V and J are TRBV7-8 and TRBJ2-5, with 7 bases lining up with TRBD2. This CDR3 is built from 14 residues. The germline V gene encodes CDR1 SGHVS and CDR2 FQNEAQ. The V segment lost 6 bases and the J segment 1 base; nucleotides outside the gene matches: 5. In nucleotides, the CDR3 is TGTGCCAGCAGAATAAGCGGGACCCAAGAGACCCAGTACTTC. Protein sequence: CASRISGTQETQYF.

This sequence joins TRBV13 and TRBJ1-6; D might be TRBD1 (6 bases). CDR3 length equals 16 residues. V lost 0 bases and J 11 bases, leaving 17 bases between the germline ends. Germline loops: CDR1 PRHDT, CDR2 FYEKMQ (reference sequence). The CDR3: CASSLGTGVSTAPLHF. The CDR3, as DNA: TGTGCCAGCAGCTTAGGGACAGGAGTTTCGACGGCACCCCTCCACTTT.